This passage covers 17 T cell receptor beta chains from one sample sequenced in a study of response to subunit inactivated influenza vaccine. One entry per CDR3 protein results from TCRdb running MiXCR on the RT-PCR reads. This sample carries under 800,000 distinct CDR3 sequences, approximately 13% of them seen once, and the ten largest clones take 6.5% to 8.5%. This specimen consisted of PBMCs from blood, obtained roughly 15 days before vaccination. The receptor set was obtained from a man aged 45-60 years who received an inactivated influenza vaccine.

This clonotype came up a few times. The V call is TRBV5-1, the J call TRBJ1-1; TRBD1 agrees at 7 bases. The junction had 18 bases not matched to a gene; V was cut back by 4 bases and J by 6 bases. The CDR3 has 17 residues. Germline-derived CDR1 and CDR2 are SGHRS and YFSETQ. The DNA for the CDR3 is TGCGCCAGCAGCCCCCAAGGGGGCGCGGGGGGCAGCCCTGAAGCTTTCTTT. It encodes CASSPQGGAGGSPEAFF.

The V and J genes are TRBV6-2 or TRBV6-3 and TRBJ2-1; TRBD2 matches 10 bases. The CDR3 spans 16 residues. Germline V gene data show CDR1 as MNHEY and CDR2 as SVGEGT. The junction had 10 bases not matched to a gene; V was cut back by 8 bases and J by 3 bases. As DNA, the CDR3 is TGTGCCAGCGAGGGTAGCGGGAGGACCCTCTACAATGAGCAGTTCTTC. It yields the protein CASEGSGRTLYNEQFF.

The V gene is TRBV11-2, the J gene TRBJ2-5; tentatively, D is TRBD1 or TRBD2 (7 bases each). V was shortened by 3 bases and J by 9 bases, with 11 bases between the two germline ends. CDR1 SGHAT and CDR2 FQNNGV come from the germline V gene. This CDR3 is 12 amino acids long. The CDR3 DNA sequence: TGTGCCAGCAGCTTGGGAGGGGGCCCCCAGTACTTC. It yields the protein CASSLGGGPQYF.

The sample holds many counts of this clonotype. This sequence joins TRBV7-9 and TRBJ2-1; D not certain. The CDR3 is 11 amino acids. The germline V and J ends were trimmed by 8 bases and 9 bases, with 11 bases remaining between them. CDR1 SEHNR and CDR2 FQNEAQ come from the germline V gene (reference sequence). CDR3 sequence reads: CASEPVGEQFF. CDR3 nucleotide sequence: TGTGCCAGCGAGCCTGTCGGTGAGCAGTTCTTC.

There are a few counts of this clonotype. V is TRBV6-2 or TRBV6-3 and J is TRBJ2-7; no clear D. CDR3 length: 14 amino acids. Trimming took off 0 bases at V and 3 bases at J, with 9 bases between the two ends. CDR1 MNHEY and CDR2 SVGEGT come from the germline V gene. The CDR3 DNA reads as TGTGCCAGCAGTTACTCAGAGTTGGTCTACGAGCAGTACTTC. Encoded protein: CASSYSELVYEQYF.

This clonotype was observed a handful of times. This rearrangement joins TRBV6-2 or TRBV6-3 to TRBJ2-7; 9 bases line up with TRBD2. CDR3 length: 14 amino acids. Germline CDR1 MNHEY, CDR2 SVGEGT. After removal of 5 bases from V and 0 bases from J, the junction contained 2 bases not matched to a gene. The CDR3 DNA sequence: TGTGCCAGCAGTCCACTAGCGGGCTCCTACGAGCAGTACTTC. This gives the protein CASSPLAGSYEQYF.

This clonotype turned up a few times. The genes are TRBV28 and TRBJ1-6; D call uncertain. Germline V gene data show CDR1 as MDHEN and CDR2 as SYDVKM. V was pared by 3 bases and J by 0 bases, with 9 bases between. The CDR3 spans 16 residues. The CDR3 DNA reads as TGTGCCAGCAGTTTTGCTGGTAGCTCCTATAATTCACCCCTCCACTTT. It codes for CASSFAGSSYNSPLHF.

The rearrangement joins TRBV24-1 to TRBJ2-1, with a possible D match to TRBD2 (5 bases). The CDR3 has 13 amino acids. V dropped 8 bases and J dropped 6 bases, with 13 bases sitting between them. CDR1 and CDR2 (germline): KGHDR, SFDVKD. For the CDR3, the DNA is TGTGCCACCACGGGGAATGTGGGCAATGAGCAGTTCTTC. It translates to CATTGNVGNEQFF.

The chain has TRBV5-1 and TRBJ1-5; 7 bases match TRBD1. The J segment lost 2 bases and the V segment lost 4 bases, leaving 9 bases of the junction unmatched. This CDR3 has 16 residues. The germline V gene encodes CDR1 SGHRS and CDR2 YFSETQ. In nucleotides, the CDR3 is TGCGCCAGCAGCCTAGAGGTAAGGGGGCGCAATCAGCCCCAGCATTTT. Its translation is CASSLEVRGRNQPQHF.

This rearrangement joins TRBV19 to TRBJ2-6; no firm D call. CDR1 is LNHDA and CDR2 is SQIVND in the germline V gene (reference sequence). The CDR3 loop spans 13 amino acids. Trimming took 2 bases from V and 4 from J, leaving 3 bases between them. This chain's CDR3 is CASSINGANVLTF. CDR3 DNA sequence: TGTGCCAGTAGTATAAACGGGGCCAACGTCCTGACTTTC.

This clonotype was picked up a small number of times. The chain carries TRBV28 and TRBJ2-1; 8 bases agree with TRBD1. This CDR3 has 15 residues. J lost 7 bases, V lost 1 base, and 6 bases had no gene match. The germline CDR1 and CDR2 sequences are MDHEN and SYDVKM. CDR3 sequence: CASSLYAGGRNEQFF. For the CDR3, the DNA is TGTGCCAGCAGTTTATACGCAGGGGGCAGGAATGAGCAGTTCTTC. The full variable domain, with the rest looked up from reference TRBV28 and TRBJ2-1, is DVKVTQSSRYLVKRTGEKVFLECVQDMDHENMFWYRQDPGLGLRLIYFSYDVKMKEKGDIPEGYSVSREKKERFSLILESASTNQTSMYLCASSLYAGGRNEQFFGPGTRLTVL.

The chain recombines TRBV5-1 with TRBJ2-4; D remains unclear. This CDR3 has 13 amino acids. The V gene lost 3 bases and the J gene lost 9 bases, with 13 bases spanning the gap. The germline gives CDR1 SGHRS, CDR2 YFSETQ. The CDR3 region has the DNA TGCGCCAGCAGCTCGACCCAGATGGGCATTCAGTACTTC. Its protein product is CASSSTQMGIQYF.

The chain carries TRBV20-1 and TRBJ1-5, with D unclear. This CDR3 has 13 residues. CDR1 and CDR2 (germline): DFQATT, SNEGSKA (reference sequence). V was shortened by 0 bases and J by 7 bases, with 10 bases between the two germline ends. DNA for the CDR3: TGCAGTGCTAGAGATGGTCCGGGGCAGCCCCAGCATTTT. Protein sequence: CSARDGPGQPQHF.

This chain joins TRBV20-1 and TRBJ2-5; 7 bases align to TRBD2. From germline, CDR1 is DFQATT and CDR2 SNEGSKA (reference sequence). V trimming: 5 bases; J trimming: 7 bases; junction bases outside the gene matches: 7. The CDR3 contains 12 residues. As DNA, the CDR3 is TGCAGTGCTGTGGGACTAATAGGGACCCAGTACTTC. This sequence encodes CSAVGLIGTQYF.

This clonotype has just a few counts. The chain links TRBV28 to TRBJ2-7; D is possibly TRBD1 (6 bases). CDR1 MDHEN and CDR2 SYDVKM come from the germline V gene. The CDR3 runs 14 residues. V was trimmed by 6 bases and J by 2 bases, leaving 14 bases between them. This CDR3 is CASRRTAAPYEQYF. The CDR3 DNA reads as TGTGCCAGCAGACGGACAGCGGCGCCCTACGAGCAGTACTTC.

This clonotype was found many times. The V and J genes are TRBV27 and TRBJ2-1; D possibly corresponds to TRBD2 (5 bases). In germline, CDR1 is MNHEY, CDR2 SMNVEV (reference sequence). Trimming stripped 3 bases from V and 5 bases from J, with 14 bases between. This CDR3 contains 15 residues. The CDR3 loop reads CASSFNGLPNNEQFF. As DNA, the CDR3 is TGTGCCAGCAGTTTTAACGGACTGCCTAACAATGAGCAGTTCTTC.

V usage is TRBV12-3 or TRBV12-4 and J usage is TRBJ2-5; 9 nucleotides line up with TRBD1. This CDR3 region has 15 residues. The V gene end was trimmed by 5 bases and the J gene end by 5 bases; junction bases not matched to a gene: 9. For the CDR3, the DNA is TGTGCCAGCAGTCGATCCACAGGGGGCGCCGAGACCCAGTACTTC. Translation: CASSRSTGGAETQYF.